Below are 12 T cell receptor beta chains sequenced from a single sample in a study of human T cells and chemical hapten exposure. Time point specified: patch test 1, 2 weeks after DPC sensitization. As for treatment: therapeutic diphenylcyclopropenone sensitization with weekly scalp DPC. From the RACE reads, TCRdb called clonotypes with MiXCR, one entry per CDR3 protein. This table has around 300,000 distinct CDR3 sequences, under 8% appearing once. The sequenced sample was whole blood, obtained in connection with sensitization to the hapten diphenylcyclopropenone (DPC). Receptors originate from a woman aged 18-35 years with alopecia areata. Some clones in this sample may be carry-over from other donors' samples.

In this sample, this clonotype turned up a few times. As DNA, the CDR3 is TGCAGTGCCACCCCCCCCGGACGGCAATACGAGCAGTACTTC. This gives the protein CSATPPGRQYEQYF. V is TRBV20-1 and J is TRBJ2-7; D gene unclear. Germline V gene lookup returns CDR1 DFQATT and CDR2 SNEGSKA (reference sequence). Trimming stripped 6 bases from V and 4 bases from J, with 19 bases between. This CDR3 has 14 residues.

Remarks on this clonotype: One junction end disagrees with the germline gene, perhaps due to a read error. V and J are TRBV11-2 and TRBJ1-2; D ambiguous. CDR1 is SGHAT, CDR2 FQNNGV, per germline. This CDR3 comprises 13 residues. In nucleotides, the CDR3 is TGTGCCAGCAGTTTTGACTTGAGGGCTGGCTACTCCTTC. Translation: CASSFDLRAGYSF.

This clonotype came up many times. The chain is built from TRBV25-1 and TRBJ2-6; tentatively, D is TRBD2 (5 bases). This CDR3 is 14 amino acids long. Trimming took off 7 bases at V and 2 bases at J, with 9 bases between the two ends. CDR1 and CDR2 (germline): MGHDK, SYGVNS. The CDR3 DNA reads TGTGCCAGCACCCCCGGGGCTGGGGCCAACGTCCTGACTTTC. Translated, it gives CASTPGAGANVLTF.

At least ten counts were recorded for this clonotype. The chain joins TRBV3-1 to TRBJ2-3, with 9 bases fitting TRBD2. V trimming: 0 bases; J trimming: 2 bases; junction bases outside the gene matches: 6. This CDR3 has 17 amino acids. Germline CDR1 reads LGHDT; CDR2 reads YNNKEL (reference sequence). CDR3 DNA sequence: TGTGCCAGCAGCCAAGACTCCGCGGGGGGGTACACAGATACGCAGTATTTT. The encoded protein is CASSQDSAGGYTDTQYF.

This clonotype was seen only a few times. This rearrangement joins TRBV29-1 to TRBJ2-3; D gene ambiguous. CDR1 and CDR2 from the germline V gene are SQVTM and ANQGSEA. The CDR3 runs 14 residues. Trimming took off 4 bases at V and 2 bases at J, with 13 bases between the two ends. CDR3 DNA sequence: TGCAGCGTTGGTTCCGGATATTACACAGATACGCAGTATTTT. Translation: CSVGSGYYTDTQYF.

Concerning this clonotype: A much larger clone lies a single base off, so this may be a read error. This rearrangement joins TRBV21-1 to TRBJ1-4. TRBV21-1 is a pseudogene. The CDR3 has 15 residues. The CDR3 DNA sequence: TGTGCCAACAGACAGACTTTTGCAACTAATGAAGAACTGTTTTTT. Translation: CANRQTFATNEELFF.

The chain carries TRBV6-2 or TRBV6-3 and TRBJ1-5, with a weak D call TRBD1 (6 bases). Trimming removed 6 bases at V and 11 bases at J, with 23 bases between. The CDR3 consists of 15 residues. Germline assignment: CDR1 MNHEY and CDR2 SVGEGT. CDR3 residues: CASRKQENNKGAQHF. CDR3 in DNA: TGTGCCAGCAGAAAGCAAGAGAACAACAAGGGGGCCCAGCATTTT.

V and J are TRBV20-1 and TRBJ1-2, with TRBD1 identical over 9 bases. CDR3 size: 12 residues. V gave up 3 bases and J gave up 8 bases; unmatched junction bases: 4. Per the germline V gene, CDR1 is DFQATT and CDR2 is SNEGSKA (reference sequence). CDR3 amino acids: CSARGTGKGYTF. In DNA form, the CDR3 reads TGCAGTGCTAGGGGGACAGGGAAAGGCTACACCTTC.

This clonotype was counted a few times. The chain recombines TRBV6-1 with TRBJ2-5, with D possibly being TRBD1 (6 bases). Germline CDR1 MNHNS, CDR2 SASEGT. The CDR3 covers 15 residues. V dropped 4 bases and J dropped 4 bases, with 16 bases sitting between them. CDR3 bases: TGTGCCAGCAGTGTCGCACAGGGAGTCCCAGAGACCCAGTACTTC. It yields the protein CASSVAQGVPETQYF.

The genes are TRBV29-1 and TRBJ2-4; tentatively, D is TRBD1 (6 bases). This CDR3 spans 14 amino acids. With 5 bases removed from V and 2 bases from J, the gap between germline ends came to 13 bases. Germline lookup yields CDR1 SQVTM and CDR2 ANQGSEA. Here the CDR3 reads CSVPRQDPKNIQYF. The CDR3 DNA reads TGCAGCGTTCCTCGACAGGATCCCAAAAACATTCAGTACTTC.

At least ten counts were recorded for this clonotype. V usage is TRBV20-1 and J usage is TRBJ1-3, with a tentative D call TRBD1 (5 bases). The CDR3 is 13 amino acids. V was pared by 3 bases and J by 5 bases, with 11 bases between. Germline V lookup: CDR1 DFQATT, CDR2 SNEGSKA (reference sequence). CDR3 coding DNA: TGCAGTGCTAGCGTGCAGGGTAGAAACACCATATATTTT. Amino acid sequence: CSASVQGRNTIYF.

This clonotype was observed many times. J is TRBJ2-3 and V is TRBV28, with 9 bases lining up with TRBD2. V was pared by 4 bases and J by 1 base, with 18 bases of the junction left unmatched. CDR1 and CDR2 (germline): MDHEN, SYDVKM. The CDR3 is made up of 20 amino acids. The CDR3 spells CASSSLVTIPGTSRTDTQYF. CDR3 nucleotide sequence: TGTGCCAGCAGTTCCCTGGTTACCATCCCCGGGACTAGCCGCACAGATACGCAGTATTTT. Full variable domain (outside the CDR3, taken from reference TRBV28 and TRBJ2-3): DVKVTQSSRYLVKRTGEKVFLECVQDMDHENMFWYRQDPGLGLRLIYFSYDVKMKEKGDIPEGYSVSREKKERFSLILESASTNQTSMYLCASSSLVTIPGTSRTDTQYFGPGTRLTVL.